This T cell receptor (beta chain) was sequenced during a study of cytomegalovirus exposure and HLA in healthy donors. Across the whole study: Of around 400 genotyped donors, more than 75% grouped in the Caucasian-associated ancestry cluster.

The study ran its PCR with 60 Vbeta and 13 Jbeta primers. Here immunoSEQ multiplex PCR was the method, and the copy in TCRdb shows in-frame clones only, minus some. The sample has over 40,000 clones. At the time of sampling, donors were nominally healthy, though unrecorded immune exposures were likely. The V gene's germline CDR1 is SGDLS and CDR2 YYNGEE. Trimming pared 4 bases from V and 5 bases from J, leaving 12 bases between. The CDR3 totals 13 residues. This TCR was sampled from a young man in good health and CMV-seronegative. The V call is TRBV9, the J call TRBJ2-5; TRBD1 might be the D (6 bases). The sample taken for sequencing was PBMCs. The CDR3 spells CASSPQGWETQYF. The CDR3 nucleotides read TGTGCCAGCAGCCCACAGGGTTGGGAGACCCAGTACTTC.